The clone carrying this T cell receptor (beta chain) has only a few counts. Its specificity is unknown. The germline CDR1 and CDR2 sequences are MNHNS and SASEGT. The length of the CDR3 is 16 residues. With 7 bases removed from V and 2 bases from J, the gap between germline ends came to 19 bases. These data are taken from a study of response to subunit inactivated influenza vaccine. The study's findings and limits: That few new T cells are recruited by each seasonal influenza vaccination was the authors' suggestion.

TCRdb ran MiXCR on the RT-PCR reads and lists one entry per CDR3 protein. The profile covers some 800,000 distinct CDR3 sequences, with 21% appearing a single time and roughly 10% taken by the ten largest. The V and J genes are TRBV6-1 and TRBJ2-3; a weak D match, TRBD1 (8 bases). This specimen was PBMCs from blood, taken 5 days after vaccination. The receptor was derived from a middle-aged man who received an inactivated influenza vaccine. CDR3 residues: CASKTRQGRATDTQYF. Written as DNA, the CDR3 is TGTGCCAGCAAAACCCGACAGGGGAGGGCCACAGATACGCAGTATTTT.